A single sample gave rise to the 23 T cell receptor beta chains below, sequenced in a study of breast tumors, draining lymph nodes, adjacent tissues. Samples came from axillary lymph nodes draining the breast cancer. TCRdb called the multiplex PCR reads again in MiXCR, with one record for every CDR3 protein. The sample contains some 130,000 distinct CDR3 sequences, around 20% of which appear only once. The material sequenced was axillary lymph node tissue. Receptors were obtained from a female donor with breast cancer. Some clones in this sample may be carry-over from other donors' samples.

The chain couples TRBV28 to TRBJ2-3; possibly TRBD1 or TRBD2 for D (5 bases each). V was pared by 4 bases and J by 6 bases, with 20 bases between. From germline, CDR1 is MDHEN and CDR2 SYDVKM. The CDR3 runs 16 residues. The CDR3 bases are TGTGCCAGCAGTTATCCTTTTGGACTGGGGGTGGATACGCAGTATTTT. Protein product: CASSYPFGLGVDTQYF.

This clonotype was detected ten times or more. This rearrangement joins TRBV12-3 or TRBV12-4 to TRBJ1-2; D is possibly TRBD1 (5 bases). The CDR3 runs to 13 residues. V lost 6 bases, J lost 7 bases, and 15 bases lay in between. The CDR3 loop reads CASRSGSLSGYTF. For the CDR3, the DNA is TGTGCCAGCAGATCAGGGAGTCTGAGTGGCTACACCTTC.

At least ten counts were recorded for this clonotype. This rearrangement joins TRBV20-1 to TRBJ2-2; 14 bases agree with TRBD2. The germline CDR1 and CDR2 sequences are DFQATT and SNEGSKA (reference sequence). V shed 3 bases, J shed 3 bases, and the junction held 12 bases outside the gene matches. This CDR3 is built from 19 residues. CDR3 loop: CSASRPGTSGSWYTGELFF. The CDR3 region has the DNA TGCAGTGCTAGCCGACCAGGGACTAGCGGGAGTTGGTACACCGGGGAGCTGTTTTTT.

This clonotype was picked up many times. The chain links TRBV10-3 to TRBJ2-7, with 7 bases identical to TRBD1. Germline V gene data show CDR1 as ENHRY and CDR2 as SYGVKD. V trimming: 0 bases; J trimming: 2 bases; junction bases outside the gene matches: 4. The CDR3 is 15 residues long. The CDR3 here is CAISESTGIPYEQYF. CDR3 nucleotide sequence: TGTGCCATCAGTGAGTCGACAGGGATTCCCTACGAGCAGTACTTC.

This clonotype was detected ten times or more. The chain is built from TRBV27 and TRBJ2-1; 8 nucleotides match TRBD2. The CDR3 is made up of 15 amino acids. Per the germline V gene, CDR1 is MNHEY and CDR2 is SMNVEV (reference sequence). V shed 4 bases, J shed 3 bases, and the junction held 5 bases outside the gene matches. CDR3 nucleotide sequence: TGTGCCAGCAGTTATAGCGGGGCCTACTACAATGAGCAGTTCTTC. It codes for CASSYSGAYYNEQFF.

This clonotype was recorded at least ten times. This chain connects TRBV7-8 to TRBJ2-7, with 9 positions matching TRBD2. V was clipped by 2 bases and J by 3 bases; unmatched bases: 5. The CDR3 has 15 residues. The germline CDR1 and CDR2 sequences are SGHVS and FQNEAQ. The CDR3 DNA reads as TGTGCCAGCAGCTTATCGGCGGGAGGGATCTACGAGCAGTACTTC. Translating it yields CASSLSAGGIYEQYF. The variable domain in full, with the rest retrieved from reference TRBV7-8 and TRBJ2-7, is GAGVSQSPRYKVAKRGQDVALRCDPISGHVSLFWYQQALGQGPEFLTYFQNEAQLDKSGLPSDRFFAERPEGSVSTLKIQRTQQEDSAVYLCASSLSAGGIYEQYFGPGTRLTVT.

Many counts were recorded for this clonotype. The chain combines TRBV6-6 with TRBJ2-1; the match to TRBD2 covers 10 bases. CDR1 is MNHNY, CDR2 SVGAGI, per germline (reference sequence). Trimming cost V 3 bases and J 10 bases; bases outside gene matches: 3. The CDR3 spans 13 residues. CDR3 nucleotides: TGTGCCAGCAGTTATGGGACTAGCGCCGAGCAGTTCTTC. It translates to CASSYGTSAEQFF.

This CDR3 reads CASMEYRGPKNIQYF. CDR3 coding DNA: TGTGCCAGCATGGAATACAGGGGCCCCAAAAACATTCAGTACTTC. The genes are TRBV6-5 and TRBJ2-4; 7 nucleotides agree with TRBD1. The germline V gene has CDR1 MNHEY and CDR2 SVGAGI. The CDR3 extends over 15 amino acids. The ends lost 7 bases at V and 2 bases at J; junction bases unmatched: 8.

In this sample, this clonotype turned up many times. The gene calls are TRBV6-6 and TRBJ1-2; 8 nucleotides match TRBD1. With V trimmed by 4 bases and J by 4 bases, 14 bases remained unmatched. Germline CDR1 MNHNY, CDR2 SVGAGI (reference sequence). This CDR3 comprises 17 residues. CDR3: CASSSPTRGLAGYGYTF. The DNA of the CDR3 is TGTGCCAGCAGTTCACCTACCAGGGGGCTCGCAGGCTATGGCTACACCTTC.

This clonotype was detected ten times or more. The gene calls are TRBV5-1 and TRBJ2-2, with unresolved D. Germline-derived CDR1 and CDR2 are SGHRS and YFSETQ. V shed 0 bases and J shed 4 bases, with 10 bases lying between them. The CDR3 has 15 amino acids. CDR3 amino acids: CASSLGQSATGELFF. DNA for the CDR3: TGCGCCAGCAGCTTGGGGCAGTCGGCCACCGGGGAGCTGTTTTTT. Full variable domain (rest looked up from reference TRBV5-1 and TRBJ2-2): KAGVTQTPRYLIKTRGQQVTLSCSPISGHRSVSWYQQTPGQGLQFLFEYFSETQRNKGNFPGRFSGRQFSNSRSEMNVSTLELGDSALYLCASSLGQSATGELFFGEGSRLTVL.

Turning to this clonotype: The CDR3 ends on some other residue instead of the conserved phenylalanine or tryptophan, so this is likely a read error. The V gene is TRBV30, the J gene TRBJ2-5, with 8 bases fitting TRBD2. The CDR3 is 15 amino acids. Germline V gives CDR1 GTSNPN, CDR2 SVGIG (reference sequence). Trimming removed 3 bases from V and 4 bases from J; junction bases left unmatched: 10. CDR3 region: CAWSRAGGSGETQYL. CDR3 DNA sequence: TGTGCCTGGAGCAGGGCGGGAGGAAGTGGAGAGACCCAGTACCTC.

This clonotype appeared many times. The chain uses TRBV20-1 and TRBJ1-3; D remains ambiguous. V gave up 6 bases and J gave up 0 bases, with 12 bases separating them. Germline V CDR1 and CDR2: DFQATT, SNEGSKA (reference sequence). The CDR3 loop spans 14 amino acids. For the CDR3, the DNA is TGCAGTGCGGACCGCAGGACCTCTGGAAACACCATATATTTT. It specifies CSADRRTSGNTIYF.

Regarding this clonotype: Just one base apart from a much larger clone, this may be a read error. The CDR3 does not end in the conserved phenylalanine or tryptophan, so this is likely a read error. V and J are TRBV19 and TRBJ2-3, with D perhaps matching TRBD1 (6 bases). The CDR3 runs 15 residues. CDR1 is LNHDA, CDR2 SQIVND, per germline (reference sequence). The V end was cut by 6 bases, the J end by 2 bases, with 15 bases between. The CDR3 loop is CASRSQGMVTDTQYL. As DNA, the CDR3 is TGTGCCAGTAGATCCCAGGGGATGGTCACAGATACGCAGTATCTT.

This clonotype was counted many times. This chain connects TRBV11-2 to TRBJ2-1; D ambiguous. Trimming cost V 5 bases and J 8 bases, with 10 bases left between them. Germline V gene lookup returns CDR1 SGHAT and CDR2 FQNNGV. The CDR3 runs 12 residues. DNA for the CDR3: TGTGCCAGCAGCCTTACTGTCGATGAGCAGTTCTTC. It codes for CASSLTVDEQFF. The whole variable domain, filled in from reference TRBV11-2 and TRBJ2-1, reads EAGVAQSPRYKIIEKRQSVAFWCNPISGHATLYWYQQILGQGPKLLIQFQNNGVVDDSQLPKDRFSAERLKGVDSTLKIQPAKLEDSAVYLCASSLTVDEQFFGPGTRLTVL.

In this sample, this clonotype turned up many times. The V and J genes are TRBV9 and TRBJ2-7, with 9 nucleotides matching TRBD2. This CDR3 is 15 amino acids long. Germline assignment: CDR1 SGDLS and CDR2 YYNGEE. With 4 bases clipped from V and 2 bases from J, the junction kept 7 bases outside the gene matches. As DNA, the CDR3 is TGTGCCAGCAGCCCCCGGACTAGCGCTACCTACGAGCAGTACTTC. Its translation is CASSPRTSATYEQYF.

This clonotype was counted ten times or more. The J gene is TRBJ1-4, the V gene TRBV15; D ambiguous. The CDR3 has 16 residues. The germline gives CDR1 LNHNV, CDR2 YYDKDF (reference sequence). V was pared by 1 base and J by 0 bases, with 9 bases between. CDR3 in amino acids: CATSRGYSATNEKLFF. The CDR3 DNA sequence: TGTGCCACCAGCAGAGGGTACAGTGCAACTAATGAAAAACTGTTTTTT.

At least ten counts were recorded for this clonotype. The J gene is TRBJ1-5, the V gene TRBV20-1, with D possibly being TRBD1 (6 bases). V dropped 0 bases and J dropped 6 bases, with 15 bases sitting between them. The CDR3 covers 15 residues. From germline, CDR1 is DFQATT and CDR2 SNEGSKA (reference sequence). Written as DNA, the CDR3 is TGCAGTGCTAGAGATCTGGGGGCAGGAGTTCAGCCCCAGCATTTT. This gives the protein CSARDLGAGVQPQHF.

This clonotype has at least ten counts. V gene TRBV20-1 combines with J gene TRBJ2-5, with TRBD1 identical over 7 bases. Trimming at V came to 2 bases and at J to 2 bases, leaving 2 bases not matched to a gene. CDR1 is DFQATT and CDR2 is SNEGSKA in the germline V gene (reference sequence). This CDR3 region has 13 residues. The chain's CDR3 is CSARTTGQETQYF. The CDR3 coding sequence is TGCAGTGCTAGAACGACAGGGCAAGAGACCCAGTACTTC.

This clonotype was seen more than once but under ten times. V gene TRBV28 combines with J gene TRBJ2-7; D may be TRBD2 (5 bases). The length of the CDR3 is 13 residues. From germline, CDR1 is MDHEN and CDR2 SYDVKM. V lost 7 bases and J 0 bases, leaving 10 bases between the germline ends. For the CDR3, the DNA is TGTGCCAGCATGCGGAGGTCCTCCTACGAGCAGTACTTC. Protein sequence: CASMRRSSYEQYF.

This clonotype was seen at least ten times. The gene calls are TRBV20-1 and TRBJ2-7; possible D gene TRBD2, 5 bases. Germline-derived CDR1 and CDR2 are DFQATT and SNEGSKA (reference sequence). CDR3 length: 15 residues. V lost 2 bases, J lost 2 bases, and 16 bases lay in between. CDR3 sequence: CSARQRLAHPYEQYF. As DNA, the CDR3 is TGCAGTGCTAGACAGCGGCTGGCCCACCCCTACGAGCAGTACTTC.

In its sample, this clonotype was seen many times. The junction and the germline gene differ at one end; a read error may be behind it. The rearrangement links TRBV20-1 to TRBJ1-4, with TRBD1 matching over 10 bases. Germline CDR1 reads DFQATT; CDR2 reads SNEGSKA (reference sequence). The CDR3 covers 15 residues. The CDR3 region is CSARDPGTGAPIWIF. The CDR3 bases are TGCAGTGCTAGAGATCCAGGGACAGGGGCCCCAATTTGGATTTTT.

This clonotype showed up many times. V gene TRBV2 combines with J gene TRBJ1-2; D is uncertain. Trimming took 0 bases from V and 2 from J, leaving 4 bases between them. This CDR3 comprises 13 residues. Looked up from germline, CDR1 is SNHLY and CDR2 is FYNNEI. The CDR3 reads CASSEAQNYGYTF. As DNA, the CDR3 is TGTGCCAGCAGTGAAGCGCAAAACTATGGCTACACCTTC.

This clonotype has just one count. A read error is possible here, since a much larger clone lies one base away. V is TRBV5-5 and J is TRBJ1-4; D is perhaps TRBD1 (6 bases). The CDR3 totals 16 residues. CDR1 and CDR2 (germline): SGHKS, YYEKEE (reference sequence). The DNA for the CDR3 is TGTGCCAGCAGCAAAGCGGGGGGGCAGGCAAATGAAAAACTGTCTTTT. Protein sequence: CASSKAGGQANEKLSF.